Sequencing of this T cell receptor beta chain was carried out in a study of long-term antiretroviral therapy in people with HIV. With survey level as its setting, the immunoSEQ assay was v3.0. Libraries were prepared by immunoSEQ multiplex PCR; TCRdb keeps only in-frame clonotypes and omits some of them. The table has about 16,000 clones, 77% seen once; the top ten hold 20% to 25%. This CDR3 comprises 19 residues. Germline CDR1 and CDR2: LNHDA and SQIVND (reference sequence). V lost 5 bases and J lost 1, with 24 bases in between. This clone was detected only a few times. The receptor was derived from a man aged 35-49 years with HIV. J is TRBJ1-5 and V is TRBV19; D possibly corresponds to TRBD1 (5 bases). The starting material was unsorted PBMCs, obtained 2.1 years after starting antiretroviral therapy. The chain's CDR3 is CASSPDDTWEWGSNQPQHF. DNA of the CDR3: TGTGCCAGTAGTCCGGACGACACATGGGAGTGGGGCAGCAATCAGCCCCAGCATTTT.